This entry features one TCR beta chain sequence. These data are taken from a study of cytomegalovirus exposure and HLA in healthy donors. V lost 1 base, J lost 5 bases, and 14 bases lay in between. CDR3 length: 15 amino acids. Per the germline V gene, CDR1 is SGHNT and CDR2 is YENEEA. This PCR relied on a set of 60 Vbeta primers and 13 Jbeta primers. Libraries were prepared by immunoSEQ multiplex PCR; TCRdb keeps only in-frame clonotypes and omits some of them. Of approximately 160,000 clones in the sample, approximately 80% were seen once. Sequencing used PBMCs. The clonotype comes from a female donor in good health and CMV-seronegative. V is TRBV11-3 and J is TRBJ2-5, with a weak D call TRBD2 (6 bases). CDR3 nucleotide sequence: TGTGCCAGCAGCTTAGGGGGACTCAAGGGGGAGACCCAGTACTTC. It is translated as CASSLGGLKGETQYF. Together with reference TRBV11-3 and TRBJ2-5, the CDR3 gives the full variable domain: EAGVVQSPRYKIIEKKQPVAFWCNPISGHNTLYWYLQNLGQGPELLIRYENEEAVDDSQLPKDRFSAERLKGVDSTLKIQPAELGDSAVYLCASSLGGLKGETQYFGPGTRLLVL.